This T cell receptor beta chain derives from a study of a mutant IDH1 vaccine in newly diagnosed glioma. With regard to this clone: Antigen specificity is unknown.

Time point described: week 11, during vaccination. Each dose of the vaccine consisted of 300 ug of mutant IDH1 20-mer peptide, with topical imiquimod. Some clones are missing from TCRdb's copy, which holds only in-frame ones; the method was immunoSEQ multiplex PCR. The repertoire consists of over 60,000 clones, with about 88% occurring once and the leading ten covering around 2%. The germline CDR1 and CDR2 sequences are SGHRS and YFSETQ. The CDR3 has 14 residues. V lost 7 bases to trimming and J lost 1 base; unmatched junction nucleotides: 6. V is TRBV5-1 and J is TRBJ2-3; 7 nucleotides line up with TRBD1. Here the sequenced sample was PBMCs, taken from a glioma patient whose treatment included an IDH1 peptide vaccine. This clonotype originated in a man aged 35 to 55 with glioma. CDR3 DNA sequence: TGCGCCAGCCTGGCTGGGACAGGCACAGATACGCAGTATTTT. It translates to CASLAGTGTDTQYF.